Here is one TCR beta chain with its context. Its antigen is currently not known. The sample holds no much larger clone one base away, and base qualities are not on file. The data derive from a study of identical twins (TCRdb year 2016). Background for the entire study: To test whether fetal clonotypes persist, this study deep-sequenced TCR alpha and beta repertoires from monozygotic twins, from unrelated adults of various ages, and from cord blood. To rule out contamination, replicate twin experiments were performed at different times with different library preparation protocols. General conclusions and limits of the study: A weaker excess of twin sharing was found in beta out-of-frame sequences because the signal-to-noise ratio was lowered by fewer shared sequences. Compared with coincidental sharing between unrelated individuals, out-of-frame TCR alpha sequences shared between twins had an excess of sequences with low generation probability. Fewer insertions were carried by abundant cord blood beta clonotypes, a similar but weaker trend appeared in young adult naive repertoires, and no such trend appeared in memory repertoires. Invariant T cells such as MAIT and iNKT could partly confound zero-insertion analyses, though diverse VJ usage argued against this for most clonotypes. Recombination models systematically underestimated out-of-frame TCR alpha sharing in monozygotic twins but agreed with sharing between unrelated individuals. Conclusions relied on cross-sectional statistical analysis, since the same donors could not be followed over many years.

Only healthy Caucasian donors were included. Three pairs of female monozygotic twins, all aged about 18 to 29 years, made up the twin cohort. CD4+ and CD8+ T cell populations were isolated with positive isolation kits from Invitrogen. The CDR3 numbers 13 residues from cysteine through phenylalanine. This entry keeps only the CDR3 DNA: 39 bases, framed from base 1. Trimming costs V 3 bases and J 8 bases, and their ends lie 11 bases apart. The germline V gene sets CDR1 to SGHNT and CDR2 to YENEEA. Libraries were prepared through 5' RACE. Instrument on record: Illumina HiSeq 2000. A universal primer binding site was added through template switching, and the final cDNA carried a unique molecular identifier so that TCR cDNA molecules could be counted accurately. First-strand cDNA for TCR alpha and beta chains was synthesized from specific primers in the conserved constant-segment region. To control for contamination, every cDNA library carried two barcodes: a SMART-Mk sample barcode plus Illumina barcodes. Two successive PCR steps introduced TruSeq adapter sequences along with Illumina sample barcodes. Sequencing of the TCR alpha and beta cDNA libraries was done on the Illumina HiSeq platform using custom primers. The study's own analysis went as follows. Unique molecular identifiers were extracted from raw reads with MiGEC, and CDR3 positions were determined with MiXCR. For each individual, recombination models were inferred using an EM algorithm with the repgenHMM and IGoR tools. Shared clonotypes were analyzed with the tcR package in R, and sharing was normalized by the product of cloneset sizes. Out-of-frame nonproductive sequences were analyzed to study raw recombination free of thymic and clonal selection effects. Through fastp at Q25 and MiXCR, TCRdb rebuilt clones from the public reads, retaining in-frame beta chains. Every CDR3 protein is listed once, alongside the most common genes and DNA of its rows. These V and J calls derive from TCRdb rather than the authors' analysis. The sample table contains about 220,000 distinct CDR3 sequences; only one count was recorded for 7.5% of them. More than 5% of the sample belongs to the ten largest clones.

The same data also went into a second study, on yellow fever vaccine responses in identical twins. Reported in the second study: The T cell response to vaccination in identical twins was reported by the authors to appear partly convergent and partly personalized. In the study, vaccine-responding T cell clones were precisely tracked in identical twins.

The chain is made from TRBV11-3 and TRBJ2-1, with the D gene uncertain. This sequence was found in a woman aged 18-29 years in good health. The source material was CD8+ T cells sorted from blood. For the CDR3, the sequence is CASSFLGEDEQFF. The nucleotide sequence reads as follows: TGTGCCAGCAGCTTCCTTGGCGAGGATGAGCAGTTCTTC.